Sequencing of this T cell receptor beta chain was carried out in a study of shared clonotypes between healthy human individuals. Every donor was a Caucasian adult from Nashville, Tennessee. From germline, CDR1 is SGHTA and CDR2 FQGNSA. The V end lost 3 bases, the J end lost 6 bases, and 24 bases lay between the germline ends. This CDR3 region has 17 residues. In the original processing: With immunoSEQ giving junction-only sequences and no quality scores, filtering differed. TCRdb's copy holds only in-frame clones and misses some; the assay was immunoSEQ multiplex PCR. V and J calls and clone size follow that table, whereas D and trimming were derived from the DNA. Seen here are about 2.4 million clones, more than 80% observed once, and the top ten hold over 0.12%. A remark on this clone: The antigen is not known.

General observations from the study: Estimated richness was generally greater in naive than memory subsets.

This sequence joins TRBV7-2 and TRBJ2-7, with TRBD2 as a possible D gene (6 bases). This receptor was identified in a man between 18 and 35 years old in good health. The sequenced sample consisted of naive CD4+ T cells sorted from blood. Subset of the sample: CD45RA+ positively selected. CDR3: CASSLRPIGAGLGEQYF. CDR3 nucleotide sequence: TGTGCCAGCAGCTTGCGACCCATAGGAGCGGGTCTCGGCGAGCAGTACTTC.